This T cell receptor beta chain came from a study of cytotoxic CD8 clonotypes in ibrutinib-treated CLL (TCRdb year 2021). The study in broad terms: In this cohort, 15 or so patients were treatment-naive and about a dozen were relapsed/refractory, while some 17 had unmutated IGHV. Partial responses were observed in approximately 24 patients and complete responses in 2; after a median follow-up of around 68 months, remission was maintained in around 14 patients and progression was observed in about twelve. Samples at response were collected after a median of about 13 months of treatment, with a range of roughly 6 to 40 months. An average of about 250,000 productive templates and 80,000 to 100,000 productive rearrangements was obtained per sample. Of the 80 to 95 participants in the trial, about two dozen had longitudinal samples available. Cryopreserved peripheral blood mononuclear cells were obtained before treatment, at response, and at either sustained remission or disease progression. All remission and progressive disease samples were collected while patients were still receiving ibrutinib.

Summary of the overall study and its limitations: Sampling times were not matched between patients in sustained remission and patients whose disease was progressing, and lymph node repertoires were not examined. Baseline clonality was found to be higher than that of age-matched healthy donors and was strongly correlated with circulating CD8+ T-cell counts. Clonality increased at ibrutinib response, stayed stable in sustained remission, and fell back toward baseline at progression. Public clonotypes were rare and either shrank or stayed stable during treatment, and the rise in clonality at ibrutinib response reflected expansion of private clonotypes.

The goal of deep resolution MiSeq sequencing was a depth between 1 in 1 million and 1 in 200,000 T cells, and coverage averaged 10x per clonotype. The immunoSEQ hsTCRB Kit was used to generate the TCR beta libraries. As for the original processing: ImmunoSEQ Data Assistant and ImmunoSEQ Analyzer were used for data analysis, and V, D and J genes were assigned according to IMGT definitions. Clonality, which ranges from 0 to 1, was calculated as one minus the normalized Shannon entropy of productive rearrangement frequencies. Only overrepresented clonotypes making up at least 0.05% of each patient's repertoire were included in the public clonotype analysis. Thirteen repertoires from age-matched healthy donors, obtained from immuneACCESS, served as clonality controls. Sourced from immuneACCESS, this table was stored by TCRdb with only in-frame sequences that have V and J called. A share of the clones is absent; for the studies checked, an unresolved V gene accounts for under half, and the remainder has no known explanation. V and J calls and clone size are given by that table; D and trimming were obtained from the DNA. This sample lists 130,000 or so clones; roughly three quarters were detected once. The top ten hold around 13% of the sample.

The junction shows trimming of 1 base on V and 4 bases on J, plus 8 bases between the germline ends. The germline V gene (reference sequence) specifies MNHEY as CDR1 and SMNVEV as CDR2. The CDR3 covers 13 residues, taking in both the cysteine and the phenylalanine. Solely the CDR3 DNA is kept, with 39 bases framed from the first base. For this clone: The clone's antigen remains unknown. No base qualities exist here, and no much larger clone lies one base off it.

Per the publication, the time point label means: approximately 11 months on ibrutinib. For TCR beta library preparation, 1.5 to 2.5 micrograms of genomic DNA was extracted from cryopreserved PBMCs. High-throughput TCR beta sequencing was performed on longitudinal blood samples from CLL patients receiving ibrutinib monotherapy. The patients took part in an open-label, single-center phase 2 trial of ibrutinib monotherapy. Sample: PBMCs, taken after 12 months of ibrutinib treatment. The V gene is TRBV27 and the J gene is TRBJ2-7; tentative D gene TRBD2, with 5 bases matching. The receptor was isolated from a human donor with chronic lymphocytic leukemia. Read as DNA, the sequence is TGTGCCAGCAGTTTATGGGAGAAATACGAGCAGTACTTC. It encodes CASSLWEKYEQYF.